This note documents a single TCR beta chain sequence. In the original processing: Amplification of reference gene primers was used by the study to estimate nucleated cell counts. Libraries were prepared by immunoSEQ multiplex PCR; TCRdb keeps only in-frame clonotypes and omits some of them. The V and J calls and clone size were taken over from that table, and D and trimming were inferred from the DNA. The sample carries some 250,000 clones, roughly 90% recorded once. Clinical history reported by participants formed the basis on which cohorts were assigned. V shed 8 bases and J 7 bases; nucleotides not matched to a gene: 13. Germline assignment: CDR1 SEHNR and CDR2 FQNEAQ (reference sequence). CDR3 length equals 16 residues. The data were obtained in a study of blood T cell repertoires in COVID-19. Study-wide background: Sample material is recorded as cDNA or gDNA derived from T cells, B-cell-depleted T cells, or PBMCs.

The sequence was obtained from a woman in her 30s with acute COVID-19. The sequenced material came from PBMCs or T cells enriched from blood (not recorded which). The V and J genes are TRBV7-9 and TRBJ1-4; 10 nucleotides agree with TRBD1. The CDR3 bases are TGTGCCAGCGGGACAGGGGAACTCCCAGGGGTTGAAAAACTGTTTTTT. Translation gives CASGTGELPGVEKLFF. Full variable domain (remainder filled in from reference TRBV7-9 and TRBJ1-4): DTGVSQNPRHKITKRGQNVTFRCDPISEHNRLYWYRQTLGQGPEFLTYFQNEAQLEKSRLLSDRFSAERPKGSFSTLEIQRTEQGDSAMYLCASGTGELPGVEKLFFGSGTQLSVL.